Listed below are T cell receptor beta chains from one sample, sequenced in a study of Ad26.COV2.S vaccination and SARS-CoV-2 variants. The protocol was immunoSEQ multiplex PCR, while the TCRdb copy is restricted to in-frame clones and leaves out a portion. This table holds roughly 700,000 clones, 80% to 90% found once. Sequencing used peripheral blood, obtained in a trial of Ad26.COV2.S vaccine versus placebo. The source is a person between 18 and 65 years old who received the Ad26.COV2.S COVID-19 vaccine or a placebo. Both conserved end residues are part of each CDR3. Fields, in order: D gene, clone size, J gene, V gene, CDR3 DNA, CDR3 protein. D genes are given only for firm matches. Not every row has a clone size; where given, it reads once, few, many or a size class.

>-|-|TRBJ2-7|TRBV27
TGTGCCAGCAGTTTACGGGGTATAGAGCAGTACTTC
CASSLRGIEQYF
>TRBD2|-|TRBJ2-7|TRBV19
TGTGCCAGGAGACTAGCGCCAGCCGTCTACGAGCAGTACTTC
CARRLAPAVYEQYF
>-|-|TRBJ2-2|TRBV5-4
TGTGCCAGCAGCTTGGCTACCAATCCCGGGGAGCTGTTTTTT
CASSLATNPGELFF
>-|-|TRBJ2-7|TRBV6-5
TGTGCCAGCCGTTTGGGGGCCCGGGACATTCCCTACGAGCAGTACTTC
CASRLGARDIPYEQYF
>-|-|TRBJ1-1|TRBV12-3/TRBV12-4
TGTGCCAGCAATTTGGGAGGGGTCACTGAAGCTTTCTTT
CASNLGGVTEAFF
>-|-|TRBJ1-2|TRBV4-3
TGCGCCAGCAGCCAAGATTCAAACTATGGCTACACCTTC
CASSQDSNYGYTF
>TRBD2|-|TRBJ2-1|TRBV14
TGTGCCAGCAGCCAAGCTCTTCGGACTAGCGGCTACAATGAGCAGTTCTTC
CASSQALRTSGYNEQFF
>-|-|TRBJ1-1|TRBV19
TGTGCCAGTAGTACGACTGGAATGAACACTGAAGCTTTCTTT
CASSTTGMNTEAFF
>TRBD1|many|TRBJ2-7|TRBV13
TGTGCCAGCAGCTTATCTCGGCAGGGGGCCCGGGAGCAGTACTTC
CASSLSRQGAREQYF
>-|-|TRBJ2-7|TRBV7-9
TGTGCCAGCAGCTTGGAGTACGAGCAGTACTTC
CASSLEYEQYF
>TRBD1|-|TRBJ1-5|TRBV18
TGTGCCAGCTCAACGGACAGGGCTGCGCCCCAGCATTTT
CASSTDRAAPQHF
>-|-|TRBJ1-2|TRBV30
TGTGCCTGGAGTTCCGACAGCCCTTCTGGCTACACCTTC
CAWSSDSPSGYTF
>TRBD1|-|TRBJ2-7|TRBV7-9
TGTGCCAGCAGCCCGGCAGGGGGCGACGAGCAGTACTTC
CASSPAGGDEQYF
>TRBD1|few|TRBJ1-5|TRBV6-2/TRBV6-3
TGTGCCAGCAGTTACACGGGACAGGGGGCCAGGCAGCCCCAGCATTTT
CASSYTGQGARQPQHF
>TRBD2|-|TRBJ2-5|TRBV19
TGTGCCAGTAGTATAGGAGCGGGGGGGACGGAGACCCAGTACTTC
CASSIGAGGTETQYF
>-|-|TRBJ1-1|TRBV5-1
TGCGCCAGCAGCTTGGGGCAGGTTGACACTGAAGCTTTCTTT
CASSLGQVDTEAFF
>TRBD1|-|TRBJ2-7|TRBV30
TGTGCCTGCCTGACAGGGGAGCGGGAGCAGTACTTC
CACLTGEREQYF
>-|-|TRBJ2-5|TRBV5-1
TGCGCCAGCAGCGTTGAGGAGACCCAGTACTTC
CASSVEETQYF
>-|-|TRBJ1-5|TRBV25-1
TGTGCCAGCAGTGAACAGGGGAATCAGCCCCAGCATTTT
CASSEQGNQPQHF
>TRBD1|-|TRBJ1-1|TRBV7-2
TGTGCCAGCAGCCCTAGGGTCGCGACAGGGTCCGGTGAAGCTTTCTTT
CASSPRVATGSGEAFF
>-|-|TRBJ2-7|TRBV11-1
TGTGCCAGCAGCCTAAGACTCAGCTACGAGCAGTACTTC
CASSLRLSYEQYF
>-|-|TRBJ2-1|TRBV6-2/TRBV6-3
TGTGCCAGCAGTTACGGGTCTGGCCCCTACAATGAGCAGTTCTTC
CASSYGSGPYNEQFF
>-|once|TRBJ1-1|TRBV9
TGTGCCAGCAGCCCTCAGAGCGTGAACACTGAAGCTTTCTTT
CASSPQSVNTEAFF
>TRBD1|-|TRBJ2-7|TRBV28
TGTGCCAGCACGGGGAGACAGGGAATTTTCGAGCAGTACTTC
CASTGRQGIFEQYF
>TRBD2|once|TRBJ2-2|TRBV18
TGTGCCAGCTCACCGTTTCCTAGCGGGAGGGCCACCGGGGAGCTGTTTTTT
CASSPFPSGRATGELFF
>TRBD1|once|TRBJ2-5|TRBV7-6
TGTGCCAGCAGCACCGACAGGGCTGTGACCCCAGAGACCCAGTACTTC
CASSTDRAVTPETQYF
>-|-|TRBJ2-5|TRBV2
TGTGCCAGCAGCCCAAGGCTGGGGACCCAGTACTTC
CASSPRLGTQYF
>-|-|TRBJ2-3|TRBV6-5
TGTGCCAGCAGTTATGACCGAGCGCAGTATTTT
CASSYDRAQYF
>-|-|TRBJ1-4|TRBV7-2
TGTGCCAGCAGCCCCCAGTTGAATGAAAAACTGTTTTTT
CASSPQLNEKLFF